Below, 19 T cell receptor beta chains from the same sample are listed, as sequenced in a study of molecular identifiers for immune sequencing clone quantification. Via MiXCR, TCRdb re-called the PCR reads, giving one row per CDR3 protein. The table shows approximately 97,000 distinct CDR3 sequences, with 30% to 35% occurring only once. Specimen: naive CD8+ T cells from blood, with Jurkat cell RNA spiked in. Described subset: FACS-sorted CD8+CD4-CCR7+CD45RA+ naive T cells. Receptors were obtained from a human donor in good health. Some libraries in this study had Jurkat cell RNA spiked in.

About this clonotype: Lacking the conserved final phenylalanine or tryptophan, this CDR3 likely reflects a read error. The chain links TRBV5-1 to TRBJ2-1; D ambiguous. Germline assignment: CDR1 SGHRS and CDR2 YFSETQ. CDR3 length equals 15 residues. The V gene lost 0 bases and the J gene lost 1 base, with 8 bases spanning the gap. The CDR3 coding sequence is TGCGCCAGCAGCTTGGATGGATGGTCCTACAATGAGCAGTTCATC. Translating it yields CASSLDGWSYNEQFI.

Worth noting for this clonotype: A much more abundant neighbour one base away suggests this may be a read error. The CDR3 loop is CASSLANDRSTQCF. The CDR3 nucleotides are TGTGCCAGCAGTTTAGCAAATGACAGGTCGACCCAGTGCTTC. The V gene is TRBV12-3 or TRBV12-4, the J gene TRBJ2-5; tentatively, D is TRBD1 (6 bases). This CDR3 has 14 amino acids.

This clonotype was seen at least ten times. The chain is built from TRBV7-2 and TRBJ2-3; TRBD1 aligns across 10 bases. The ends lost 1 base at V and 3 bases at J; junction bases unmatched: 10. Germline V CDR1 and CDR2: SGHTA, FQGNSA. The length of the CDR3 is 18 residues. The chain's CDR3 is CASSLVRGQGIRTDTQYF. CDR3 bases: TGTGCCAGCAGCTTAGTTCGGGGACAGGGGATTCGGACAGATACGCAGTATTTT.

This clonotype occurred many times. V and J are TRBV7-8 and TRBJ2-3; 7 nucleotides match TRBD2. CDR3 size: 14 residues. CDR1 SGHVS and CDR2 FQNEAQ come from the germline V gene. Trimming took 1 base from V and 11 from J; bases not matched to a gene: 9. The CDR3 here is CASSLVGGTGEQYF. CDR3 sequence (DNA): TGTGCCAGCAGCTTAGTGGGAGGGACCGGGGAGCAGTATTTT.

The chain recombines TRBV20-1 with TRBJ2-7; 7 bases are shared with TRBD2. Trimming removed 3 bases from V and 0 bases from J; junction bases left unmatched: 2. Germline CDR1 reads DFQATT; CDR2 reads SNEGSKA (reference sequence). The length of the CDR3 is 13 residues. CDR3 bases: TGCAGTGCTAGCCGGACTAGCTCCTACGAGCAGTACTTC. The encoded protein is CSASRTSSYEQYF.

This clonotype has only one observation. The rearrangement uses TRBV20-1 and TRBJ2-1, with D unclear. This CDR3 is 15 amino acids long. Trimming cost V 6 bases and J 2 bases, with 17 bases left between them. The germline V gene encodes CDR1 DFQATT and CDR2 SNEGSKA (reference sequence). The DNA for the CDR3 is TGCAGTGCCCTGTACCCCGGGCATCCCTACAATGAGCAGTTCTTC. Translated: CSALYPGHPYNEQFF.

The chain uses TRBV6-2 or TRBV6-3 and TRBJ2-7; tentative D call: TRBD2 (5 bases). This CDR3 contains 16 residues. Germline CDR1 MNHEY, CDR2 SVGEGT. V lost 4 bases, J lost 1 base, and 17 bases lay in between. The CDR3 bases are TGTGCCAGCAGTTTGGGAGCACCGGGCCTATCCTACGAGCAGTACTTC. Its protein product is CASSLGAPGLSYEQYF.

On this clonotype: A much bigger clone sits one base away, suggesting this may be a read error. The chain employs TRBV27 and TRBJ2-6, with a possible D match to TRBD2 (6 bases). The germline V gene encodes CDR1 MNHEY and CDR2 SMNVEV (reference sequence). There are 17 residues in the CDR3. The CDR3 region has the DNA TGTGCCAGCAGCCGACGCGGGGCCGGCTCTGGGGCCACCGTCCTGACTTTC. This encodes CASSRRGAGSGATVLTF. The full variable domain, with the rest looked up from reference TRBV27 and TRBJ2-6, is EAQVTQNPRYLITVTGKKLTVTCSQNMNHEYMSWYRQDPGLGLRQIYYSMNVEVTDKGDVPEGYKVSRKEKRNFPLILESPSPNQTSLYFCASSRRGAGSGATVLTFGAGSRLTVL.

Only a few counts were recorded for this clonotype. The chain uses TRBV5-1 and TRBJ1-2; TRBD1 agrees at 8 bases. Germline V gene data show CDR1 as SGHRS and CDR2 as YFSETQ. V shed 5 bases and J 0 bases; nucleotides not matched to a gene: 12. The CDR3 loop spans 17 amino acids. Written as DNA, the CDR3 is TGCGCCAGCAGTAACCCGGACAGGGCACACTCTAACTATGGCTACACCTTC. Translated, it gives CASSNPDRAHSNYGYTF. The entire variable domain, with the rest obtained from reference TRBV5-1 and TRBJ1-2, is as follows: KAGVTQTPRYLIKTRGQQVTLSCSPISGHRSVSWYQQTPGQGLQFLFEYFSETQRNKGNFPGRFSGRQFSNSRSEMNVSTLELGDSALYLCASSNPDRAHSNYGYTFGSGTRLTVV.

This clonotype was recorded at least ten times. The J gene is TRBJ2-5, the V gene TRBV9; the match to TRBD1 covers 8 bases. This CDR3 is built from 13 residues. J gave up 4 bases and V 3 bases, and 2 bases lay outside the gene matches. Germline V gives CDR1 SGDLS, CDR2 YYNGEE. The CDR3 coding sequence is TGTGCCAGCAGCGGGCAGGGGGCAGAGACCCAGTACTTC. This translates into CASSGQGAETQYF.

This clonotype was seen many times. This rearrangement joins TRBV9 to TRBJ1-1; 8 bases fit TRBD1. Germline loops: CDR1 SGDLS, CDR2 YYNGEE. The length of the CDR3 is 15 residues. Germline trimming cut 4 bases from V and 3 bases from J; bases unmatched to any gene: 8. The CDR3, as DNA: TGTGCCAGCAGCTCGTCCAGGGGGCGCGACACTGAAGCTTTCTTT. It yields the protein CASSSSRGRDTEAFF.

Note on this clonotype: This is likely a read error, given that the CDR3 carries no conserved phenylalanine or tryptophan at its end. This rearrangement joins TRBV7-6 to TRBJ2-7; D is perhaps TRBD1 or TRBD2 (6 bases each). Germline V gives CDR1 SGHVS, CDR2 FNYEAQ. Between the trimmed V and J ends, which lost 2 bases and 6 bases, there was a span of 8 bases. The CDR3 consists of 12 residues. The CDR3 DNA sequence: TGTGCCAGCAGCTTATCGGGGGCCGAGCAGTACCTC. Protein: CASSLSGAEQYL.

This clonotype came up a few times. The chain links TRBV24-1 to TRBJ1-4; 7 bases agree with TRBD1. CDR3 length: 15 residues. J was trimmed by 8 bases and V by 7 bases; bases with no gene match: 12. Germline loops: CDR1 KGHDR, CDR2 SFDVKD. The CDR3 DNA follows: TGTGCCACCAGGCCCTCGGTCGGACAGGCGGAAAAACTGTTTTTT. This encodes CATRPSVGQAEKLFF.

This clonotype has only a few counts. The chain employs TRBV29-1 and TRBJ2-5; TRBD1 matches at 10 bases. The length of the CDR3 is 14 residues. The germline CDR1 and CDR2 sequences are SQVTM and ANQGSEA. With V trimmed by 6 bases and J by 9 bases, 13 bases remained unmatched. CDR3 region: CSVPTGGGLAAQYF. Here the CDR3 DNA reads TGCAGCGTCCCGACAGGGGGCGGCTTGGCGGCCCAGTACTTC.

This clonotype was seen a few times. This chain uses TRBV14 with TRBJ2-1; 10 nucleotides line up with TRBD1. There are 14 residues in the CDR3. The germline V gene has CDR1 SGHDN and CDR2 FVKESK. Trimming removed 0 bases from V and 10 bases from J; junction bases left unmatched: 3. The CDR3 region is CASSQDGTGDEQFF. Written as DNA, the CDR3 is TGTGCCAGCAGCCAAGATGGGACAGGGGACGAGCAGTTCTTC. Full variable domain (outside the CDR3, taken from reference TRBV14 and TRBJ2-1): EAGVTQFPSHSVIEKGQTVTLRCDPISGHDNLYWYRRVMGKEIKFLLHFVKESKQDESGMPNNRFLAERTGGTYSTLKVQPAELEDSGVYFCASSQDGTGDEQFFGPGTRLTVL.

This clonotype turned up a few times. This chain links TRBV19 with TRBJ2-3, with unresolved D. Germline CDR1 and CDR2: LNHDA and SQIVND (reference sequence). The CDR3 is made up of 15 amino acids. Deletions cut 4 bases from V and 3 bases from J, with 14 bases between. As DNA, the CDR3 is TGTGCCAGTAGTACCCGCCCAATTGTGACAGATACGCAGTATTTT. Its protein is CASSTRPIVTDTQYF.

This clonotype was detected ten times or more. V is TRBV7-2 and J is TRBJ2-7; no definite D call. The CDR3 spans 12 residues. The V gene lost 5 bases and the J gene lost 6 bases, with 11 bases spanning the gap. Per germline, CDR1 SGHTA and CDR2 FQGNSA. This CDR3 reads CASSLGFLEQYF. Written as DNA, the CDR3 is TGTGCCAGCAGCCTGGGGTTCCTCGAGCAGTACTTC.

The CDR3 is CASSQDLHQGYEQYF. CDR3 DNA: TGTGCCAGCAGCCAAGACCTCCACCAGGGCTACGAGCAGTACTTC. The gene calls are TRBV4-2 and TRBJ2-7, with TRBD1 as a possible D gene (5 bases). CDR1 is LGHNA and CDR2 is YNFKEQ in the germline V gene. The CDR3 has 15 amino acids. Trimming removed 0 bases from V and 3 bases from J, with 12 bases in between.

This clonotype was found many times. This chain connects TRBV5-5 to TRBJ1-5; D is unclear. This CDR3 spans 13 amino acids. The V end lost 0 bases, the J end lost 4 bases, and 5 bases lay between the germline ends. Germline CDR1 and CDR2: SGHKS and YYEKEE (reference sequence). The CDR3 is CASSLAHNQPQHF. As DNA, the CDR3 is TGTGCCAGCAGCTTGGCCCATAATCAGCCCCAGCATTTT.